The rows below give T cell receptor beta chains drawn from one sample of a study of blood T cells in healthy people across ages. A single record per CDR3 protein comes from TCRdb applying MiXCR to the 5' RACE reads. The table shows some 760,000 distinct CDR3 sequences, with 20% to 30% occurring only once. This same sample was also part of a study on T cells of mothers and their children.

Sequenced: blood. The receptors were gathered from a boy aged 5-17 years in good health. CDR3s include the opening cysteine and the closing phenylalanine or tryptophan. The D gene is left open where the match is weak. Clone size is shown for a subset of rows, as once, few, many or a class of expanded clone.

CDR3: CSARDVSSKSYNEQFF; DNA: TGCAGTGCTAGAGATGTGTCTAGCAAGTCCTACAATGAGCAGTTCTTC; D: NA; V: TRBV20-1; J: TRBJ2-1; size: NA
CDR3: CASSRTGPGQPQHF; DNA: TGTGCCAGCAGCCGCACAGGGCCAGGTCAGCCCCAGCATTTT; D: NA; V: TRBV28; J: TRBJ1-5; size: few
CDR3: CASSRYRGLSDTQYF; DNA: TGTGCCAGCAGTCGATACAGGGGACTATCAGATACGCAGTATTTT; D: NA; V: TRBV14; J: TRBJ2-3; size: few
CDR3: CASSYLGSGEAAQYF; DNA: TGTGCCAGCAGTTACTTGGGTAGCGGGGAAGCGGCCCAGTACTTC; D: TRBD2; V: TRBV6-5; J: TRBJ2-5; size: NA
CDR3: CSVAPGLPVETQYF; DNA: TGCAGCGTTGCACCGGGACTACCCGTTGAGACCCAGTACTTC; D: TRBD2; V: TRBV29-1; J: TRBJ2-5; size: NA
CDR3: CASSLPDRGQHEQYF; DNA: TGCGCCAGCAGCCTACCAGACAGGGGTCAGCACGAGCAGTACTTC; D: TRBD1; V: TRBV5-1; J: TRBJ2-7; size: NA
CDR3: CASSELGQGLDYGYTF; DNA: TGCGCCAGCAGCGAGCTGGGACAGGGGTTGGACTATGGCTACACCTTC; D: TRBD1; V: TRBV5-1; J: TRBJ1-2; size: many
CDR3: CASSYVGGRDSPLHF; DNA: TGTGCCAGCAGTTACGTTGGGGGGAGAGATTCACCCCTCCACTTT; D: NA; V: TRBV6-5; J: TRBJ1-6; size: NA
CDR3: CSASGLAGRAHEQYF; DNA: TGCAGTGCTTCAGGACTAGCGGGTAGGGCCCACGAGCAGTACTTC; D: TRBD2; V: TRBV20-1; J: TRBJ2-7; size: NA
CDR3: CASEEAGANVLTF; DNA: TGTGCCAGCGAAGAGGCTGGGGCCAACGTCCTGACTTTC; D: NA; V: TRBV9; J: TRBJ2-6; size: few
CDR3: CSVVRALSDEQFF; DNA: TGCAGCGTTGTGAGGGCACTGTCGGATGAGCAGTTCTTC; D: NA; V: TRBV29-1; J: TRBJ2-1; size: few
CDR3: CASPHRGQGYEQYF; DNA: TGTGCCAGCCCCCATAGGGGTCAGGGCTACGAGCAGTACTTC; D: NA; V: TRBV21-1; J: TRBJ2-7; size: NA
CDR3: CASSSPRTGGGLWEQFF; DNA: TGCGCCAGCAGCTCCCCCCGGACAGGGGGCGGCCTCTGGGAGCAGTTCTTC; D: TRBD1; V: TRBV5-1; J: TRBJ2-1; size: once
CDR3: CASTLTGTDYNEQFF; DNA: TGTGCCAGCACCCTAACTGGGACAGACTACAATGAGCAGTTCTTC; D: TRBD1; V: TRBV2; J: TRBJ2-1; size: NA
CDR3: CASSGLAGGPSSYEQYF; DNA: TGTGCCAGCAGTGGCCTAGCGGGGGGGCCGAGCTCCTACGAGCAGTACTTC; D: TRBD2; V: TRBV2; J: TRBJ2-7; size: few
CDR3: CASSVGPTPYNEQFF; DNA: TGTGCCAGCAGCGTCGGGCCTACTCCCTACAATGAGCAGTTCTTC; D: NA; V: TRBV5-6; J: TRBJ2-1; size: once
CDR3: CASTESSSYEQYF; DNA: TGCGCCAGCACCGAAAGCAGCTCCTACGAGCAGTACTTC; D: NA; V: TRBV5-1; J: TRBJ2-7; size: NA
CDR3: CASTLAGGTDTQYF; DNA: TGTGCCAGCACCCTAGCGGGAGGCACAGATACGCAGTATTTT; D: TRBD2; V: TRBV12-3/TRBV12-4; J: TRBJ2-3; size: few
CDR3: CASSGGLRPSEKLFF; DNA: TGTGCCAGCAGTGGGGGGCTGAGGCCCAGTGAAAAACTGTTTTTT; D: NA; V: TRBV28; J: TRBJ1-4; size: few
CDR3: CASSPLTSGRARYEQYF; DNA: TGTGCCAGCAGCCCCCTAACTAGCGGGAGGGCCAGGTACGAGCAGTACTTC; D: TRBD2; V: TRBV7-9; J: TRBJ2-7; size: NA
CDR3: CASSQNPGVKQETQYF; DNA: TGTGCCAGCAGCCAAAATCCAGGGGTTAAGCAGGAGACCCAGTACTTC; D: NA; V: TRBV6-1; J: TRBJ2-5; size: NA
CDR3: CASSPRLAMETQYF; DNA: TGCGCCAGCAGCCCTAGACTAGCTATGGAGACCCAGTACTTC; D: TRBD2; V: TRBV4-3; J: TRBJ2-5; size: NA
CDR3: CASGTSGKETQYF; DNA: TGTGCCAGTGGGACTAGCGGGAAAGAGACCCAGTACTTC; D: TRBD2; V: TRBV18; J: TRBJ2-5; size: NA
CDR3: CASSPQGAKGTEAFF; DNA: TGTGCCAGCAGCCCGCAGGGGGCCAAGGGGACTGAAGCTTTCTTT; D: TRBD1; V: TRBV7-6; J: TRBJ1-1; size: NA
CDR3: CASRFLGLVEFF; DNA: TGTGCCAGCAGATTTCTTGGACTAGTGGAGTTCTTC; D: TRBD2; V: TRBV6-5; J: TRBJ2-1; size: NA
CDR3: CSAIRTGVPNEQYF; DNA: TGCAGCGCAATAAGGACAGGGGTTCCCAACGAGCAGTACTTC; D: TRBD1; V: TRBV29-1; J: TRBJ2-7; size: NA
CDR3: CSVEDGDRAYEQYF; DNA: TGCAGCGTTGAAGATGGGGACAGAGCCTACGAGCAGTACTTC; D: TRBD1; V: TRBV29-1; J: TRBJ2-7; size: NA
CDR3: CSVEELGVGKGYTF; DNA: TGCAGCGTTGAAGAACTAGGGGTTGGGAAAGGCTACACCTTC; D: NA; V: TRBV29-1; J: TRBJ1-2; size: NA
CDR3: CSARDPIRDIQETQYF; DNA: TGCAGTGCTAGGGACCCCATCAGGGACATCCAAGAGACCCAGTACTTC; D: NA; V: TRBV20-1; J: TRBJ2-5; size: NA
CDR3: CSVVRDSYEQYF; DNA: TGCAGCGTTGTAAGGGACTCCTACGAGCAGTACTTC; D: NA; V: TRBV29-1; J: TRBJ2-7; size: few
CDR3: CASSPLNEKLFF; DNA: TGTGCCAGCAGTCCCTTAAATGAAAAACTGTTTTTT; D: NA; V: TRBV28; J: TRBJ1-4; size: few
CDR3: CSVDKGDRDGYTF; DNA: TGCAGCGTTGATAAGGGGGACAGGGATGGCTACACCTTC; D: TRBD1; V: TRBV29-1; J: TRBJ1-2; size: NA
CDR3: CASSYGSGGGETQYF; DNA: TGTGCCAGCAGTTACGGTAGCGGGGGGGGAGAGACCCAGTACTTC; D: TRBD2; V: TRBV6-6; J: TRBJ2-5; size: few
CDR3: CASSLFRGPHRNSPLHF; DNA: TGTGCCAGCAGCTTATTTCGGGGGCCCCACCGGAATTCACCCCTCCACTTT; D: NA; V: TRBV7-2; J: TRBJ1-6; size: few
CDR3: CSVEMVGAGEKLFF; DNA: TGCAGCGTTGAAATGGTAGGGGCGGGGGAAAAACTGTTTTTT; D: NA; V: TRBV29-1; J: TRBJ1-4; size: few
CDR3: CASSPRQGVTQYF; DNA: TGTGCCAGCAGCCCAAGGCAGGGGGTTACGCAGTATTTT; D: TRBD1; V: TRBV7-3; J: TRBJ2-3; size: NA
CDR3: CSVPDAHRAHGYTF; DNA: TGCAGCGTCCCGGACGCCCACAGGGCGCATGGCTACACCTTC; D: NA; V: TRBV29-1; J: TRBJ1-2; size: once
CDR3: CASAYGPAYEQYF; DNA: TGTGCTAGTGCCTATGGTCCGGCCTACGAGCAGTACTTC; D: NA; V: TRBV12-5; J: TRBJ2-7; size: NA
CDR3: CASSLPGRVPVTDTQYF; DNA: TGTGCCAGCAGCCTACCGGGGAGGGTCCCCGTCACAGATACGCAGTATTTT; D: TRBD2; V: TRBV7-8; J: TRBJ2-3; size: NA
CDR3: CASSHLRTGPTYGYTF; DNA: TGCGCCAGCAGCCATCTACGGACAGGCCCTACCTATGGCTACACCTTC; D: TRBD1; V: TRBV5-1; J: TRBJ1-2; size: NA
CDR3: CSASRQGTYEQYF; DNA: TGCAGTGCTAGCAGACAGGGAACCTACGAGCAGTACTTC; D: TRBD1; V: TRBV20-1; J: TRBJ2-7; size: NA
CDR3: CASSSRTYGTPEGTDTQYF; DNA: TGTGCCAGCAGTTCCCGAACCTACGGGACTCCCGAGGGCACAGATACGCAGTATTTT; D: NA; V: TRBV27; J: TRBJ2-3; size: NA